The clone carrying this T cell receptor beta chain has just a few counts. Its antigen remains unidentified. Within the sample, other DNA sequences also encode this same CDR3. These data come from a study of CD8+ T cells in alopecia areata. Regarding the study as a whole: Against the mouse data, patients shared TCRs less clearly, possibly for HLA reasons. Scalp lesions, especially in alopecia totalis/universalis, had higher clonality than normal scalp.

Regarding treatment: oral pan-JAK inhibitor, 5-10 mg twice daily. The CDR3 is made up of 13 amino acids. V lost 0 bases and J 2 bases, leaving 7 bases between the germline ends. Germline lookup yields CDR1 GTSNPN and CDR2 SVGIG (reference sequence). RNA extraction was followed by reverse transcription into cDNA, which acted as the sequencing template. The protocol was immunoSEQ multiplex PCR, while the TCRdb copy is restricted to in-frame clones and leaves out a portion. The sample holds hundreds of thousands of clones, approximately 72% seen once. This chain connects TRBV30 to TRBJ1-2; D is unclear. This TCR came from a human donor with alopecia areata. Sample: CD4+ T cells sorted from blood, taken at approximately week 45, from a patient treated with tofacitinib. The CDR3 region has the DNA TGTGCCTGGAGTGTTCAAGCGAACTATGGCTACACCTTC. Translation: CAWSVQANYGYTF.